This T cell receptor beta chain was identified in a study of blood T cells in healthy people across ages (dated by TCRdb to about 2015). For the wider study: In model experiments, template switching captured about one uniquely barcoded TCR beta cDNA molecule for every two T cells. To track age-related changes in TCR beta repertoire diversity, the study relied on deep sequencing normalized with unique cDNA molecular identifiers. Donors were grouped into four age groups: young (average 16 years), middle-aged (39), aged (around 62) and long-lived (less than 85). Donors of different ages were randomly distributed across sequencing lanes to avoid experimental bias. Using the same blood draw, the study looked at two additional independent replicas of 1 million unique cDNA reads for two donors, one aged 18 to 30 and the other aged 80 or older.

Spanning cysteine to phenylalanine, the CDR3 consists of 15 amino acids. The DNA shown is the 45-base CDR3, in frame from base 1. Relative to germline, V is 5 bases shorter and J is 7 bases shorter, with 18 bases between their ends. CDR1 MNHEY and CDR2 SVGAGI were looked up in the germline V gene. The donors were under 40 Caucasian individuals from Russia, aged 6 to 90 years, who were systemically healthy. Around 10 milliliters of peripheral blood were drawn from each donor into EDTA-treated Vacutainer tubes. Ficoll-Paque density-gradient centrifugation was used to isolate PBMCs, with at least 7 million obtained per sample. Total RNA, at least 6 micrograms per sample, was extracted from PBMCs with Trizol reagent. For every donor, flow cytometry on a PBMC aliquot measured the percentage of naive CD45RAhigh/CD27high T cells. Libraries were prepared through 5' RACE. Sequenced using an Illumina HiSeq 2500. A second PCR of about 6 to 11 cycles was run with a J-beta primer mix and a sample-barcoded 5' primer. A unique molecular identifier was introduced onto each TCR beta cDNA molecule by a template-switch 5' adaptor carrying 12 random nucleotides. Each sample yielded at least 3 million CDR3-containing paired-end reads. First-strand cDNA synthesis was performed from all RNA using the Mint cDNA synthesis kit, with priming by a TRBC-specific oligonucleotide. After uracil-DNA glycosylase treatment, a first 18-cycle PCR used universal primers M1SS and BC2_uni_R on all cDNA. For the original study's pipeline: Normalization of each sample was performed by random selection of 1 million high-quality reads, each carrying a distinct molecular identifier. Reads with shared molecular identifiers were discarded instead of being binned into consensus sequences. MiTCR, with a Q25 quality threshold and the strictest error-elimination algorithm, was used for CDR3 identification, clonotype clustering and error correction. A nonparametric unseen species model with Euler transformation was used to estimate a lower bound on total TCR beta diversity. TCRdb trimmed public reads at Q25 via fastp, called clones via MiXCR and kept in-frame beta chains. Identical CDR3 protein sequences are pooled into one entry, listed with their most common genes and DNA. These V and J calls derive from TCRdb rather than the authors' analysis. The sample table records 650,000 to 1,000,000 distinct CDR3 sequences; approximately 35% of these occur just once. The ten top clones hold over 10% of the sample.

This clonotype was observed many times. Its recognized antigen is unknown. No base quality values were provided; no much bigger clone lies one nucleotide off. Points the paper makes about the study in general: The percentage of naive T cells measured by flow cytometry correlated strongly with observed TCR beta diversity. Compared with the aged group, the long-lived group had more naive CD4+ T cells, fewer expanded clones and increased TCR diversity, suggesting age selection. Conclusive comparison of naive and antigen-experienced compartments was prevented by the profiling of bulk unsorted PBMCs. As age increased, observed TCR beta diversity per million T cells dropped in a roughly linear way, and a significant reduction was already evident by age 40. Estimates of total diversity from one million sequenced T cells were regarded as lower bounds and underestimates. Because the CMV infection status of the donors was unknown, age-related changes in expanded clonotypes may potentially have been confounded.

The TCR originated in a man aged 18 to 35 in good health. This chain joins TRBV6-5 to TRBJ2-4, with the D call perhaps TRBD1 or TRBD2, as 5 bases match in each case. Sample: blood. The CDR3 in this case is CASSHEGRERNIQYF. In nucleotide form, the sequence is TGTGCCAGCAGTCACGAGGGCAGGGAGAGGAACATTCAGTACTTC.